This TCR beta chain was sequenced during a study of T cell responses to AZD1222 COVID-19 vaccine. Across the study: Second-dose timings of about 4 or about 12 weeks were pooled.

TCRdb keeps only in-frame clones here, not all; method: immunoSEQ multiplex PCR. The sample gives fewer than 150,000 clones, 86% of which show up once; 7.7% is in the top ten. About this clone itself: Antigen specificity is unknown.

General study points: White British people made up most donors, females outnumbered males, and clonal diversity was possibly underestimated.

The CDR3 runs 14 residues. Germline lookup yields CDR1 SGHRS and CDR2 YFSETQ. Trimming stripped 5 bases from V and 0 bases from J, with 11 bases between. V usage is TRBV5-1 and J usage is TRBJ1-2; D not certain. This sequence was found in an adult in good health. The material was peripheral blood, obtained on day 0 of AZD1222 vaccination. This CDR3 reads CASRNDPANYGYTF. The CDR3 region has the DNA TGCGCCAGCAGAAACGACCCAGCTAACTATGGCTACACCTTC.